These 27 T cell receptor beta chains share one sample of origin, sequenced in a study of regulatory T cells in long-lasting Graves disease (TCRdb year 2021). The sample's time point, from its label and the paper: newly diagnosed GD, antithyroid drugs for less than 3 months. For both TCR sequencing and RNA sequencing, RNA was extracted from PBMCs in TRIzol. To prepare the library, multiplex PCR was applied. Sequenced using an Illumina HiSeq 4000. CDR3 regions were amplified by Arm-PCR with iRepertoire HTBI primers to construct TCR beta libraries. Using fastp at Q25 and MiXCR, TCRdb reprocessed the public reads and kept productive beta chains. All rows with the same CDR3 protein become a single entry with the most common DNA and genes. This sample gives 510,000 or so distinct CDR3 sequences in total; more than 10% of them show up just once. Around 10% of the sample goes to the ten largest clones. Another study also made use of these data, one on T cells in Graves' hyperthyroidism and ophthalmopathy.

The sample in question was peripheral blood mononuclear cells (PBMCs), obtained at new diagnosis, from a patient treated with antithyroid drugs. Receptors were obtained from a woman aged 25 to 39 with Graves disease. Donor details come from another sample of the same person, matched by shared clones.

This clonotype was seen many times. The CDR3 DNA follows: TGTGCCAGCAGTTACCCGGGACGGTGGAACACCGGGGAGCTGTTTTTT. Its translation: CASSYPGRWNTGELFF. The J gene is TRBJ2-2, the V gene TRBV7-9, with D possibly called TRBD1 or TRBD2 (5 bases each). V was clipped by 6 bases and J by 1 base, with 15 bases between them. The CDR3 loop spans 16 amino acids. The V gene's germline CDR1 is SEHNR and CDR2 FQNEAQ (reference sequence).

This clonotype was recorded many times. The genes are TRBV4-1 and TRBJ2-1; D is uncertain. The CDR3 is made up of 15 amino acids. The germline V and J ends were trimmed by 3 bases and 0 bases, with 9 bases remaining between them. Germline CDR1 is MGHRA and CDR2 is YSYEKL. The CDR3 DNA reads as TGCGCCAGCAGCCAGAAGTACAGCTCCTACAATGAGCAGTTCTTC. It yields the protein CASSQKYSSYNEQFF.

This clonotype was observed many times. The chain carries TRBV28 and TRBJ1-4; TRBD1 might be the D (5 bases). The germline V gene encodes CDR1 MDHEN and CDR2 SYDVKM. Deletions cut 2 bases from V and 2 bases from J, with 18 bases between. CDR3 length: 18 amino acids. The CDR3 bases are TGTGCCAGCAGTTTACGGACACCTCTACATCCGACTAATGAAAAACTGTTTTTT. Translation: CASSLRTPLHPTNEKLFF.

This clonotype was seen ten or more times. The junction differs from germline at one of its ends, possibly a read error. The chain combines TRBV5-6 with TRBJ2-7, with 7 bases that match TRBD2. The length of the CDR3 is 16 residues. Per germline, CDR1 SGHDT and CDR2 YYEEEE. The CDR3 coding sequence is TGTGCCAGCAGTTTGGAGCTTAGCGGGTACTCCTACGAGCAGTACTTC. It translates to CASSLELSGYSYEQYF.

This clonotype was observed a few times. V usage is TRBV10-2 and J usage is TRBJ1-5; the D is unclear. V shed 1 base and J shed 2 bases, with 12 bases lying between them. Looked up from germline, CDR1 is WSHSY and CDR2 is SAAADI. This CDR3 contains 16 residues. In DNA form, the CDR3 reads TGCGCCAGCAGTGAGTTTCAGGCCGGCGGCAATCAGCCCCAGCATTTT. Protein sequence: CASSEFQAGGNQPQHF.

At least ten counts were recorded for this clonotype. This chain links TRBV9 with TRBJ1-2, with TRBD1 as a possible D gene (6 bases). This CDR3 is 13 amino acids long. The V end was cut by 6 bases, the J end by 4 bases, with 13 bases between. CDR1 is SGDLS, CDR2 YYNGEE, per germline. CDR3 sequence reads: CASTPTGIYGYTF. For the CDR3, the DNA is TGTGCCAGCACCCCCACAGGGATCTATGGCTACACCTTC.

This clonotype came up many times. The chain links TRBV5-4 to TRBJ2-3; D is unclear. The germline CDR1 and CDR2 sequences are SGHNT and YYREEE (reference sequence). V lost 3 bases and J 7 bases, leaving 21 bases between the germline ends. The length of the CDR3 is 16 residues. CDR3 nucleotide sequence: TGTGCCAGCAGCTCGCGATTGGACCACTTAGGAAATACGCAGTATTTT. Translated, it gives CASSSRLDHLGNTQYF.

In the case of this clonotype: With a much larger clone just one base away, this may be a read error. This sequence joins TRBV5-1 and TRBJ2-3, with 11 nucleotides matching TRBD2. Per germline, CDR1 SGHRS and CDR2 YFSETQ. This CDR3 has 15 residues. The CDR3 spells CASSAGTSGTDTHYF. In DNA, the CDR3 is TGCGCCAGCAGCGCTGGGACTAGCGGCACAGATACGCACTATTTT.

This chain joins TRBV3-1 and TRBJ1-6; D unresolved. The CDR3 is 13 amino acids. Trimming took off 2 bases at V and 8 bases at J, with 7 bases between the two ends. From germline, CDR1 is LGHDT and CDR2 YNNKEL (reference sequence). CDR3: CASSQSRDSPLHF. CDR3 in DNA: TGTGCCAGCAGCCAAAGTAGGGATTCACCCCTCCACTTT.

The rearrangement joins TRBV27 to TRBJ2-2; 9 bases match TRBD1. The CDR3 is 15 residues long. The germline V gene has CDR1 MNHEY and CDR2 SMNVEV (reference sequence). V trimming: 3 bases; J trimming: 4 bases; junction bases outside the gene matches: 3. CDR3 sequence (DNA): TGTGCCAGCAGTTTCCAGACAGGGGGCACCGGGGAGCTGTTTTTT. Translated: CASSFQTGGTGELFF.

This clonotype occurred many times. This sequence joins TRBV27 and TRBJ2-7; D uncertain. This CDR3 region has 16 residues. Germline assignment: CDR1 MNHEY and CDR2 SMNVEV (reference sequence). Between the trimmed V and J ends, which lost 3 bases and 0 bases, there was a span of 15 bases. The CDR3: CASSLDRLRPSYEQYF. DNA of the CDR3: TGTGCCAGCAGTTTGGACCGTCTTCGACCCTCCTACGAGCAGTACTTC.

In its sample, this clonotype was seen many times. The chain has TRBV6-1 and TRBJ1-1; TRBD1 matches at 8 bases. The V gene's germline CDR1 is MNHNS and CDR2 SASEGT. With V trimmed by 6 bases and J by 1 base, 7 bases remained unmatched. This CDR3 is 15 amino acids long. The CDR3 DNA follows: TGTGCCAGCAGACCCTGGGGACAGGAGAACACTGAAGCTTTCTTT. Its protein is CASRPWGQENTEAFF.

This clonotype was counted at least ten times. The V call is TRBV10-3, the J call TRBJ2-2, with 16 bases that match TRBD2. In germline, CDR1 is ENHRY, CDR2 SYGVKD. CDR3 length: 19 amino acids. The V and J ends lost 6 bases and 5 bases, in that order; junction bases with no gene match: 12. The CDR3 loop reads CAISATGLAGGPWTGELFF. The DNA for the CDR3 is TGTGCCATCAGCGCCACGGGACTAGCGGGAGGGCCGTGGACCGGGGAGCTGTTTTTT.

This clonotype was counted ten times or more. V and J are TRBV20-1 and TRBJ2-7, with a tentative D call TRBD2 (5 bases). CDR3 length: 12 amino acids. Looked up from germline, CDR1 is DFQATT and CDR2 is SNEGSKA (reference sequence). V lost 6 bases, J lost 0 bases, and 9 bases lay in between. The CDR3 coding sequence is TGCAGTGCCGAGGGTAGCTCCTACGAGCAGTACTTC. It specifies CSAEGSSYEQYF.

This clonotype was recorded at least ten times. This chain connects TRBV28 to TRBJ2-2, with 8 bases lining up with TRBD1. From germline, CDR1 is MDHEN and CDR2 SYDVKM. The CDR3 totals 19 residues. With 4 bases clipped from V and 0 bases from J, the junction kept 13 bases outside the gene matches. DNA for the CDR3: TGTGCCAGCAGTTCCCTTTGGGGACAGGACCTCGCGAACACCGGGGAGCTGTTTTTT. Translating it yields CASSSLWGQDLANTGELFF. The whole variable domain, filled in from reference TRBV28 and TRBJ2-2, reads DVKVTQSSRYLVKRTGEKVFLECVQDMDHENMFWYRQDPGLGLRLIYFSYDVKMKEKGDIPEGYSVSREKKERFSLILESASTNQTSMYLCASSSLWGQDLANTGELFFGEGSRLTVL.

In this sample, this clonotype turned up many times. J is TRBJ2-5 and V is TRBV11-2; 11 bases agree with TRBD2. Trimming removed 2 bases from V and 2 bases from J; junction bases left unmatched: 4. The length of the CDR3 is 16 residues. Germline CDR1 and CDR2: SGHAT and FQNNGV. The CDR3 spells CASSLIASGGQETQYF. The CDR3 DNA is TGTGCCAGCAGCTTAATAGCTAGCGGGGGGCAAGAGACCCAGTACTTC.

The sample holds many counts of this clonotype. The chain is built from TRBV27 and TRBJ2-1; 12 nucleotides align to TRBD2. V lost 5 bases and J lost 7; bases outside the gene matches: 9. Germline V gene sequence: CDR1 MNHEY, CDR2 SMNVEV (reference sequence). This CDR3 spans 16 amino acids. The CDR3 spells CASSPYLAGGRNEQFF. Written as DNA, the CDR3 is TGTGCCAGCAGTCCCTACCTAGCGGGAGGGAGGAATGAGCAGTTCTTC.

This chain links TRBV6-5 with TRBJ1-6; D is possibly TRBD1 (5 bases). The germline CDR1 and CDR2 sequences are MNHEY and SVGAGI. The CDR3 runs to 17 residues. The ends were cut back, 2 bases at V and 0 bases at J, with 11 bases in the middle. CDR3 sequence reads: CASSYVGEGSYNSPLHF. The CDR3 DNA is TGTGCCAGCAGTTACGTAGGGGAGGGCTCCTATAATTCACCCCTCCACTTT.

The gene calls are TRBV5-4 and TRBJ2-2; possible D gene TRBD1, 6 bases. Germline V gives CDR1 SGHNT, CDR2 YYREEE (reference sequence). V was trimmed by 1 base and J by 4 bases, leaving 14 bases between them. CDR3 length equals 16 residues. CDR3 sequence: CASSLLRQGLTGELFF. DNA for the CDR3: TGTGCCAGCAGCTTGCTACGGCAGGGGCTCACCGGGGAGCTGTTTTTT.

The chain is built from TRBV6-2 or TRBV6-3 and TRBJ2-1; D unclear. Deletions cut 5 bases from V and 9 bases from J, with 20 bases between. Germline V gene data show CDR1 as MNHEY and CDR2 as SVGEGT. The CDR3 has 15 residues. For the CDR3, the DNA is TGTGCCAGCAGTGGGGTGAGACTGGGTAATGGTGAGCAGTTCTTC. This encodes CASSGVRLGNGEQFF.

The rearrangement links TRBV7-2 to TRBJ2-1; TRBD2 aligns across 11 bases. This CDR3 spans 15 amino acids. Germline lookup yields CDR1 SGHTA and CDR2 FQGNSA. V shed 6 bases, J shed 4 bases, and the junction held 5 bases outside the gene matches. CDR3 in DNA: TGTGCCAGCAGTGGACGGACTAGCGGGTACAATGAGCAGTTCTTC. It specifies CASSGRTSGYNEQFF.

In its sample, this clonotype was seen many times. The V gene is TRBV11-2, the J gene TRBJ2-3; D could derive from TRBD1 or TRBD2 (6 bases each). The CDR3 totals 16 residues. Trimming took off 2 bases at V and 2 bases at J, with 14 bases between the two ends. Germline CDR1 and CDR2: SGHAT and FQNNGV. CDR3 sequence reads: CASSLMWGADTDTQYF. Written as DNA, the CDR3 is TGTGCCAGCAGCTTAATGTGGGGGGCGGACACAGATACGCAGTATTTT.

This clonotype was seen repeatedly, ten times or more. V and J are TRBV3-1 and TRBJ1-5; D is ambiguous. Trimming removed 4 bases at V and 7 bases at J, with 14 bases between. Germline loops: CDR1 LGHDT, CDR2 YNNKEL (reference sequence). The length of the CDR3 is 14 residues. DNA of the CDR3: TGTGCCAGCAGCCCAAGGGAGGGTAGCCAGCCCCAGCATTTT. Translated, it gives CASSPREGSQPQHF.

The V gene is TRBV24-1, the J gene TRBJ2-2; D gene ambiguous. The CDR3 covers 14 residues. Germline values: CDR1 KGHDR, CDR2 SFDVKD. V lost 0 bases and J lost 6, with 7 bases in between. In nucleotides, the CDR3 is TGTGCCACCAGTGATTTGTCCAGAGCCGGGGAGCTGTTTTTT. This encodes CATSDLSRAGELFF.

In its sample, this clonotype was seen many times. V and J are TRBV12-3 or TRBV12-4 and TRBJ1-2; 10 bases fit TRBD1. V shed 3 bases and J 10 bases; nucleotides not matched to a gene: 8. CDR3 size: 14 residues. For the CDR3, the DNA is TGTGCCAGCAGTTTCGGGGGGACAGGGGAGGACTACACCTTC. Protein: CASSFGGTGEDYTF.

This clonotype was seen at least ten times. The chain links TRBV20-1 to TRBJ2-7; D is tentatively TRBD1 or TRBD2 (5 bases each). The germline V and J ends were trimmed by 3 bases and 0 bases, with 15 bases remaining between them. The germline CDR1 and CDR2 sequences are DFQATT and SNEGSKA (reference sequence). The CDR3 consists of 15 residues. Here the CDR3 reads CSASQSWGSSYEQYF. CDR3 DNA: TGCAGTGCTAGCCAGAGCTGGGGGTCCTCCTACGAGCAGTACTTC.

This clonotype came up many times. This chain's CDR3 is CASSFRGAGYNEQFF. Here the CDR3 DNA reads TGTGCCAGCAGTTTTAGGGGCGCGGGATACAATGAGCAGTTCTTC. The gene calls are TRBV12-3 or TRBV12-4 and TRBJ2-1, with D perhaps matching TRBD2 (6 bases). The CDR3 extends over 15 amino acids. V was cut by 3 bases and J by 4 bases, with 13 bases left in between.